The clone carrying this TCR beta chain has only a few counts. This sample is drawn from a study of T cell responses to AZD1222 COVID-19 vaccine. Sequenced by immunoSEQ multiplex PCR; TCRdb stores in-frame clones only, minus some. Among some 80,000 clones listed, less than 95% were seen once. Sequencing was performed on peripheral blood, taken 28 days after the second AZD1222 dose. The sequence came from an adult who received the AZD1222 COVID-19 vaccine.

CDR3 in DNA: TGTGCCAGCTCACTGAAGGCAGGGACAACTAATGAAAAACTGTTTTTT. Translating it yields CASSLKAGTTNEKLFF. The gene calls are TRBV18 and TRBJ1-4; D might be TRBD1 (5 bases). This CDR3 spans 16 amino acids. CDR1 is KGHSH, CDR2 LQKENI, per germline. Deletions cut 4 bases from V and 0 bases from J, with 12 bases between.